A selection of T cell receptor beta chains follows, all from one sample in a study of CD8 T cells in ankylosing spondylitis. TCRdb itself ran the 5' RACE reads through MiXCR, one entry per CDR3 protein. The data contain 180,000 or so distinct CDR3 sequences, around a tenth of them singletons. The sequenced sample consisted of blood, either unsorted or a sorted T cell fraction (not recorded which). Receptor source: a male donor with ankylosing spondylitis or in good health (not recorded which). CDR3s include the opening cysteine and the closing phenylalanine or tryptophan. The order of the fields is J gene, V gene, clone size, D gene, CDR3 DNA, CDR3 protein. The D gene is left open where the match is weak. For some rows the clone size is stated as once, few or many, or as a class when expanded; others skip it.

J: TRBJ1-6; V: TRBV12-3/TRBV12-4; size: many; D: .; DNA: TGTGCCAGCAGCCCCGGCGGGGGAACCAATTCACCCCTCCACTTT; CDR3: CASSPGGGTNSPLHF
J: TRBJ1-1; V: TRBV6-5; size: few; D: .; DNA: TGTGCCAGCAGTTATCGGCAGGTTGGGGGGAACACTGAAGCTTTCTTT; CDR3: CASSYRQVGGNTEAFF
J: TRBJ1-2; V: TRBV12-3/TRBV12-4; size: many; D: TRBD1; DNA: TGTGCCAGCAGTATATCCCGACAGGGAAACTATGGCTACACCTTC; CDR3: CASSISRQGNYGYTF
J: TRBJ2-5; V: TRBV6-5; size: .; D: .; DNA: TGTGCCAGCAAGTTGCTAGCTGTAGAGACCCAGTACTTC; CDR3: CASKLLAVETQYF
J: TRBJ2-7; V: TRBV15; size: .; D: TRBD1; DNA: TGTGCCACCAGCCCACAGGGGATCACCTACGAGCAGTACTTC; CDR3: CATSPQGITYEQYF
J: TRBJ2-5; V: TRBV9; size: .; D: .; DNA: TGTGCCAGCAGCGTAGGTGTGGGGACCCCTGATGAGACCCAGTACTTC; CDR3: CASSVGVGTPDETQYF
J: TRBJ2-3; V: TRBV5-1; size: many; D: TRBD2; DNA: TGCGCCAGCAGCTTGGAGATCGGGGGGGGCAGGGATACGCAGTATTTT; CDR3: CASSLEIGGGRDTQYF
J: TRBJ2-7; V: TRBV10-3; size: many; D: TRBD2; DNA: TGTGCCATCAGTGAAGGGAAGCGGGGGCGGGTGCTGTACTTC; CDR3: CAISEGKRGRVLYF
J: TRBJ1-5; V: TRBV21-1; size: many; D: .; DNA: TGTGCCAGCAGCACCGTTCGGAGCCAGGGTGTAAGCAATCAGCCCCAGCATTTT; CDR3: CASSTVRSQGVSNQPQHF
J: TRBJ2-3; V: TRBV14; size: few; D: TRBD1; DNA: TGTGCCAGCAGCCCGGTCCGGGACAGCGCCACAGATACGCAGTATTTT; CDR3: CASSPVRDSATDTQYF
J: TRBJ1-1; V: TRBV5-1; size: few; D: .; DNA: TGCGCCAGCAGCTTGGAAGGTCCGATAAACACTGAAGCTTTCTTT; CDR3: CASSLEGPINTEAFF
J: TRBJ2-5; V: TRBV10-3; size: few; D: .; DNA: TGTGCCATCAGTGAGGGCGGTCGCGAGACCCAGTACTTC; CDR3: CAISEGGRETQYF
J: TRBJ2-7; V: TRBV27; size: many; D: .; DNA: TGTGCCAGCAGGGATAGGACGGTCTCCTACGAGCAGTACTTC; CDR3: CASRDRTVSYEQYF
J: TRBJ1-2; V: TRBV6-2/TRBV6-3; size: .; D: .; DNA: TGTGCCAGCAAGGGGGGTCTACGCGATCATGGCTACACCTTC; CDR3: CASKGGLRDHGYTF
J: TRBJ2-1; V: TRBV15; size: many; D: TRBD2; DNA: TGTGCCACCAGCAGAGATTCGAGACTAGCGCCCGGCGAGCAGTTCTTC; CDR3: CATSRDSRLAPGEQFF
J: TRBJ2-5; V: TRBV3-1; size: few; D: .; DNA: TGTGCCAGCAGCCACGGCTTCTCAGAGACCCAGTACTTC; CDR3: CASSHGFSETQYF
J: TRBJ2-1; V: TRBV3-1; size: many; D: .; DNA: TGTGCCAGCAGCCCTCCCGGATGGGTCAGGGATGAGCAGTTCTTC; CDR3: CASSPPGWVRDEQFF
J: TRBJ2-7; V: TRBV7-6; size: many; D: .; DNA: TGTGCCAGCAGCTTAAACCCCGACGAGCAGTACTTC; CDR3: CASSLNPDEQYF
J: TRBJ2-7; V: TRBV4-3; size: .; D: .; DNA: TGCGCCAGCAGCCAAGATACGCAGGGGATCTACGAGCAGTACTTC; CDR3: CASSQDTQGIYEQYF
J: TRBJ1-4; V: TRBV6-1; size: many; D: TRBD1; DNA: TGTGCCAGCAGTGAGGGGACAGGGGGCGAAAAACTGTTTTTT; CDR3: CASSEGTGGEKLFF
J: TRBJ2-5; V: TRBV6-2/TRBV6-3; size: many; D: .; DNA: TGTGCCAGCAAGTCTATCCTCGGAGTGGAGACCCAGTACTTC; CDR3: CASKSILGVETQYF
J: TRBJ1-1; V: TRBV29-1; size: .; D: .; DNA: TGCAGCTTTAGGAAGGGAGGGGGCACTGAAGCTTTCTTT; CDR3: CSFRKGGGTEAFF
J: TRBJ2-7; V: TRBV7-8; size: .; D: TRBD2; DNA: TGTGCCAGCAGCCAGGGACTACTCTACGAGCAGTACTTC; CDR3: CASSQGLLYEQYF
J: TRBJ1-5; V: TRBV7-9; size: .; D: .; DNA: TGTGCCAGCAGCCGAACGAGAGATAATCAGCCCCAGCATTTT; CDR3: CASSRTRDNQPQHF
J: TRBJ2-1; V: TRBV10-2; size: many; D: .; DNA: TGCGCCAGCCTTTACCCGGGACTTGACTACAATGAGCAGTTCTTC; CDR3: CASLYPGLDYNEQFF
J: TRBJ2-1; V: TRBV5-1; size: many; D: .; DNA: TGCGCCAGCAGCTTGTCCGGGATTAATGAGCAGTTCTTC; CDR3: CASSLSGINEQFF
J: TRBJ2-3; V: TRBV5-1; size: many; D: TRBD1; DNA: TGCGCCAGCAGCTCAGACAGGGGGCGATTCTCTAGCACAGATACGCAGTATTTT; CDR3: CASSSDRGRFSSTDTQYF
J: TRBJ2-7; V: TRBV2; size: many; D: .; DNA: TGTGCCAGCAGGCCAGACTTCTCCTACGAGCAGTACTTC; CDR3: CASRPDFSYEQYF